Presented here are 11 T cell receptor beta chains from one specimen sequenced in a study of T cell repertoires in cytomegalovirus infection. The antigens these receptors bind are not known. A single record per CDR3 protein comes from TCRdb applying MiXCR to the reads. The data show about 69,000 distinct CDR3 sequences, with 28% seen just once and 45% to 65% held by the top ten. The material was CD8+ T cells from cultured PBMCs, obtained from culture after CMV antigen stimulation. The source is a human donor in good health (CMV status not recorded). Some clones in this sample may be carry-over from other donors' samples.

The chain links TRBV7-2 to TRBJ2-5, with a weak D call TRBD1 (6 bases). Trimming left V 3 bases short and J 9 bases short, with 20 bases between. This CDR3 spans 15 amino acids. Germline CDR1 is SGHTA and CDR2 is FQGNSA. CDR3: CASSLDLDTSGAQYF. CDR3 nucleotide sequence: TGTGCCAGCAGCTTGGATCTCGACACCTCAGGGGCCCAGTACTTC.

V usage is TRBV6-9 and J usage is TRBJ1-5, with unresolved D. Germline V gene data show CDR1 as MNHGY and CDR2 as SVAAGI. The CDR3 extends over 15 amino acids. V was cut by 7 bases and J by 2 bases, with 15 bases left in between. The chain's CDR3 is CASTHWRDGNQPQHF. DNA of the CDR3: TGTGCCAGCACCCACTGGAGGGATGGCAATCAGCCCCAGCATTTT.

The chain links TRBV6-2 or TRBV6-3 to TRBJ1-1, with D hard to call. V shed 0 bases and J shed 4 bases, with 9 bases lying between them. The germline gives CDR1 MNHEY, CDR2 SVGEGT. The CDR3 has 14 residues. CDR3: CASSYSSSGTEAFF. The CDR3 DNA reads TGTGCCAGCAGTTACTCGTCCAGTGGCACTGAAGCTTTCTTT.

This clonotype was counted between two and nine times. This chain uses TRBV12-3 or TRBV12-4 with TRBJ2-1, with 10 bases fitting TRBD1. The CDR3 extends over 12 amino acids. The V and J ends lost 7 bases and 15 bases, in that order; junction bases with no gene match: 9. This CDR3 reads CASTEGQGRGFF. The CDR3 DNA follows: TGTGCCAGCACCGAGGGACAGGGGCGGGGGTTCTTC.

This sequence joins TRBV6-1 and TRBJ2-7; D ambiguous. V lost 2 bases and J lost 7, with 9 bases in between. Germline V CDR1 and CDR2: MNHNS, SASEGT. This CDR3 is 12 amino acids long. CDR3 protein: CASSEWLLEQYF. CDR3 nucleotides: TGTGCCAGCAGTGAATGGCTTCTGGAGCAGTACTTC.

The chain has TRBV29-1 and TRBJ2-7; D is perhaps TRBD2 (6 bases). The germline V gene encodes CDR1 SQVTM and CDR2 ANQGSEA. Deletions cut 2 bases from V and 2 bases from J, with 10 bases between. The CDR3 consists of 13 residues. In nucleotides, the CDR3 is TGCAGCGTTGAACAGGAGGGGACCTACGAGCAGTACTTC. It yields the protein CSVEQEGTYEQYF.

There are many counts of this clonotype. The chain combines TRBV7-6 with TRBJ2-7; D remains ambiguous. The CDR3 sequence is 13 residues long. Per the germline V gene, CDR1 is SGHVS and CDR2 is FNYEAQ. Trimming stripped 5 bases from V and 5 bases from J, with 13 bases between. CDR3 amino acids: CASSPARVNEQYF. CDR3 sequence (DNA): TGTGCCAGCAGCCCCGCAAGGGTGAACGAGCAGTACTTC.

This clonotype was seen more than once but under ten times. The CDR3 here is CASSARTGSTDTQYF. In DNA, the CDR3 is TGTGCCAGCAGCGCTCGGACAGGAAGCACAGATACGCAGTATTTT. This sequence joins TRBV6-1 and TRBJ2-3, with 7 bases matching TRBD1. CDR3 size: 15 residues. Per germline, CDR1 MNHNS and CDR2 SASEGT. The J segment lost 0 bases and the V segment lost 6 bases, leaving 6 bases of the junction unmatched.

This chain links TRBV9 with TRBJ2-7; D tentatively reads TRBD1 or TRBD2 (5 bases each). Trimming left V 4 bases short and J 1 base short, with 12 bases between. The germline CDR1 and CDR2 sequences are SGDLS and YYNGEE. The CDR3 loop spans 14 amino acids. CDR3 sequence (DNA): TGTGCCAGCAGCTCCCCCGGGGCTTCCTACGAGCAGTACTTC. Encoded protein: CASSSPGASYEQYF.

This clonotype showed up many times. CDR3 nucleotide sequence: TGTGCCAGCAGCCCAGGGGGGCGTGAGCAGTACTTC. Its protein is CASSPGGREQYF. The genes are TRBV6-2 or TRBV6-3 and TRBJ2-7, with a tentative D call TRBD1 (7 bases). Germline V gene sequence: CDR1 MNHEY, CDR2 SVGEGT. The V and J ends lost 6 bases and 7 bases respectively, with 13 bases between them. The CDR3 consists of 12 residues.

The table lists this clonotype with a few counts. The V gene is TRBV24-1, the J gene TRBJ1-5, with D perhaps TRBD1 (5 bases). Looked up from germline, CDR1 is KGHDR and CDR2 is SFDVKD. The germline V and J ends were trimmed by 3 bases and 3 bases, with 11 bases remaining between them. The length of the CDR3 is 15 residues. CDR3 loop: CATSDHGGSNQPQHF. CDR3 in DNA: TGTGCCACCAGTGATCACGGGGGGTCCAATCAGCCCCAGCATTTT.